This TCR beta chain was obtained from a study of blood T cell repertoires in COVID-19. Study context: From the United States, Italy and Spain came samples of acute and convalescent COVID-19.

The Seattle patients joined while their infection was active and were tracked longitudinally afterward. CDR3 length equals 15 residues. Trimming took off 3 bases at V and 7 bases at J, with 15 bases between the two ends. The germline V gene has CDR1 SGHNT and CDR2 YENEEA. The assay was immunoSEQ multiplex PCR, and TCRdb's table has in-frame clones only and misses some. The sample holds tens of thousands of clones, roughly 89% seen once. The sequenced sample was peripheral blood. This chain connects TRBV11-3 to TRBJ1-4, with a weak D call TRBD1 (5 bases). The sequence came from a man aged 55 to 70 with COVID-19, enrolled during active disease. Here the CDR3 DNA reads TGTGCCAGCAGCTTGCCCCAGGGTCAAGGTGAAAAACTGTTTTTT. It translates to CASSLPQGQGEKLFF.